This T cell receptor beta chain was captured by sequencing in a study of T cell responses to AZD1222 COVID-19 vaccine. The study's findings and limits: Two AZD1222 doses significantly raised spike-specific TCR breadth and depth over controls.

The germline gives CDR1 SGHTA, CDR2 FQGNSA. This CDR3 contains 13 residues. V gave up 1 base and J gave up 0 bases, with 3 bases separating them. Of note for this clone: Its matching antigen is unknown.

Generated by immunoSEQ multiplex PCR, the TCRdb table keeps only in-frame clones and is missing some. The data contain fewer than 200,000 clones, just over 90% of them seen just once; the ten biggest clones take up around 4.4%. The clonotype was recovered from an adult in good health. This chain links TRBV7-2 with TRBJ1-2; D gene ambiguous. This specimen consisted of peripheral blood, obtained on day 0 of MenACWY control vaccination. CDR3 residues: CASSLDPNYGYTF. In DNA, the CDR3 is TGTGCCAGCAGCTTAGATCCTAACTATGGCTACACCTTC. Complete variable domain (other parts from reference TRBV7-2 and TRBJ1-2): GAGVSQSPSNKVTEKGKDVELRCDPISGHTALYWYRQSLGQGLEFLIYFQGNSAPDKSGLPSDRFSAERTGGSVSTLTIQRTQQEDSAVYLCASSLDPNYGYTFGSGTRLTVV.